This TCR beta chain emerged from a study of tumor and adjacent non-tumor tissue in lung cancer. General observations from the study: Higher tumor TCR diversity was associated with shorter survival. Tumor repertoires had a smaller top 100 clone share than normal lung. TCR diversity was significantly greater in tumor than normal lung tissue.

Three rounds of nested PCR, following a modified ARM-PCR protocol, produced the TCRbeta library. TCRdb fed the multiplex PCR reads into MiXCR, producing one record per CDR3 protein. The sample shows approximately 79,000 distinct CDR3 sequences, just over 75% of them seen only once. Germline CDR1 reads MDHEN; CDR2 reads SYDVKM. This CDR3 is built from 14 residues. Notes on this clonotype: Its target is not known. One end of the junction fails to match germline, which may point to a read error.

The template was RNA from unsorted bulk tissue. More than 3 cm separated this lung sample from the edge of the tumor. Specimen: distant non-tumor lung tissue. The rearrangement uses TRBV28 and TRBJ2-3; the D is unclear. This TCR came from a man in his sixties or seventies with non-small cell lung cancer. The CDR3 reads CTSSFLAGTDRQYF. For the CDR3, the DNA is TGTACCAGCAGTTTTTTAGCTGGCACAGATAGGCAGTATTTT. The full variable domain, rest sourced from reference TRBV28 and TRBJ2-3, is DVKVTQSSRYLVKRTGEKVFLECVQDMDHENMFWYRQDPGLGLRLIYFSYDVKMKEKGDIPEGYSVSREKKERFSLILESASTNQTSMYLCTSSFLAGTDRQYFGPGTRLTVL.